Below, 12 T cell receptor beta chains from the same sample are listed, as sequenced in a study of OX40 agonist ivuxolimab in advanced cancers. Measured with immunoSEQ multiplex PCR; TCRdb has only the in-frame clones, and not every one. The profile shows about 81,000 clones, 85% to 90% of them singletons. The source material was CD4+ or CD8+ T cells sorted from blood, sampled in a trial of the OX40 agonist ivuxolimab. The receptors were sampled from an adult with an advanced solid tumor such as melanoma, head and neck, liver or kidney cancer.

The genes are TRBV10-1 and TRBJ1-2, with D possibly being TRBD1 (5 bases). Germline assignment: CDR1 WNHNN and CDR2 SYGVQD (reference sequence). The CDR3 totals 13 residues. Trimming took 6 bases from V and 5 from J, leaving 13 bases between them. CDR3 coding DNA: TGCGCCAGCAGCTCCGGACAAACTTATGGCTACACCTTC. Translation gives CASSSGQTYGYTF.

The chain recombines TRBV25-1 with TRBJ1-2; the D gene is possibly TRBD1 (5 bases). The V and J ends lost 1 base and 3 bases respectively, with 12 bases between them. The germline V gene has CDR1 MGHDK and CDR2 SYGVNS. This CDR3 region has 15 residues. CDR3 nucleotides: TGTGCCAGCAGTGAATCGGGCAAGGGGTACTATGGCTACACCTTC. Translating gives CASSESGKGYYGYTF.

The chain uses TRBV15 and TRBJ2-7, with TRBD2 matching 7 bases. The CDR3 is 14 residues long. With 6 bases clipped from V and 9 bases from J, the junction kept 14 bases outside the gene matches. Germline V lookup: CDR1 LNHNV, CDR2 YYDKDF (reference sequence). The CDR3 spells CATSNPREGSVQYF. DNA for the CDR3: TGTGCCACCAGTAACCCCAGGGAGGGTAGTGTGCAGTACTTC.

This rearrangement joins TRBV20-1 to TRBJ2-5; D might be TRBD1 (6 bases). This CDR3 spans 11 amino acids. Germline assignment: CDR1 DFQATT and CDR2 SNEGSKA (reference sequence). V lost 5 bases and J lost 4, with 8 bases in between. The CDR3 DNA sequence: TGCAGTGCTCCACAGGGAGAGACCCAGTACTTC. This gives the protein CSAPQGETQYF.

The rearrangement uses TRBV6-5 and TRBJ1-5; D is unresolved. This CDR3 is 13 amino acids long. CDR1 is MNHEY, CDR2 SVGAGI, per germline. V lost 0 bases to trimming and J lost 5 bases, with 5 bases between them. CDR3 loop: CASSYSVYQPQHF. Written as DNA, the CDR3 is TGTGCCAGCAGTTACTCGGTCTATCAGCCCCAGCATTTT.

This clone turned up a few times. This chain connects TRBV5-8 to TRBJ2-3; D assignment may be TRBD1 or TRBD2 (5 bases each). V dropped 4 bases and J dropped 5 bases, with 17 bases sitting between them. From germline, CDR1 is SGHTS and CDR2 YDEGEE. This CDR3 is 15 amino acids long. In nucleotides, the CDR3 is TGTGCCAGCAGCACGGGGCTCCAAGTACTAGATACGCAGTATTTT. Amino acids: CASSTGLQVLDTQYF. The full variable domain, completed using reference TRBV5-8 and TRBJ2-3, is EAGVTQSPTHLIKTRGQQATLRCSPISGHTSVYWYQQALGLGLQFLLWYDEGEERNRGNFPPRFSGRQFPNYSSELNVNALELEDSALYLCASSTGLQVLDTQYFGPGTRLTVL.

There are a few counts of this clone. Given the absence of the conserved phenylalanine or tryptophan at the CDR3 end, a read error is likely. The chain carries TRBV6-1 and TRBJ1-6; TRBD1 aligns across 7 bases. The CDR3 runs 15 residues. Germline assignment: CDR1 MNHNS and CDR2 SASEGT. With 1 base clipped from V and 6 bases from J, the junction kept 3 bases outside the gene matches. CDR3 in amino acids: CASSEGGTVNSPLHL. Here the CDR3 DNA reads TGTGCCAGCAGTGAAGGTGGGACAGTTAATTCACCCCTCCACCTT.

The sample holds one count of this clone. CDR3 protein: CASSLGFTSGQGNSDTQYF. The DNA of the CDR3 is TGTGCCAGCAGTTTAGGATTTACTTCGGGACAGGGCAACTCAGATACGCAGTATTTT. This chain connects TRBV28 to TRBJ2-3; 9 nucleotides match TRBD1. The germline V gene encodes CDR1 MDHEN and CDR2 SYDVKM. The CDR3 loop spans 19 amino acids. V gave up 2 bases and J gave up 4 bases; unmatched junction bases: 16.

This clone appeared a single time. V and J are TRBV7-3 and TRBJ1-1; tentatively, D is TRBD1 (5 bases). Germline assignment: CDR1 SGHTA and CDR2 FQGTGA. The V end lost 4 bases, the J end lost 6 bases, and 9 bases lay between the germline ends. The CDR3 runs to 12 residues. Here the CDR3 DNA reads TGTGCCAGCAGCTCCTCGGGGCCTGAAGCTTTCTTT. It is translated as CASSSSGPEAFF.

The CDR3 DNA sequence: TGTGCCAGCAGCTCCCACCCGGGACAGACCAGTCGGGGCTACACCTTC. Its translation: CASSSHPGQTSRGYTF. The gene calls are TRBV9 and TRBJ1-2; 7 nucleotides align to TRBD1. Germline assignment: CDR1 SGDLS and CDR2 YYNGEE. The CDR3 is 16 residues long. The V segment lost 4 bases and the J segment 8 bases; nucleotides outside the gene matches: 17.

The chain carries TRBV6-1 and TRBJ1-5; D is perhaps TRBD1 (6 bases). The CDR3 totals 13 residues. Trimming cost V 8 bases and J 1 base, with 9 bases left between them. Germline CDR1 reads MNHNS; CDR2 reads SASEGT. CDR3 sequence reads: CASWGQSNQPQHF. The CDR3 DNA follows: TGTGCCAGCTGGGGGCAGAGCAATCAGCCCCAGCATTTT.

The rearrangement links TRBV19 to TRBJ1-2; a possible D gene is TRBD1 (5 bases). CDR3 size: 15 residues. The V and J ends lost 1 base and 3 bases respectively, with 12 bases between them. CDR1 is LNHDA, CDR2 SQIVND, per germline (reference sequence). CDR3 coding DNA: TGTGCCAGTAGTATAGGTAAAGGGACTTACTATGGCTACACCTTC. Its translation is CASSIGKGTYYGYTF. Variable domain in full (rest from reference TRBV19 and TRBJ1-2): DGGITQSPKYLFRKEGQNVTLSCEQNLNHDAMYWYRQDPGQGLRLIYYSQIVNDFQKGDIAEGYSVSREKKESFPLTVTSAQKNPTAFYLCASSIGKGTYYGYTFGSGTRLTVV.